This T cell receptor (beta chain) was sequenced during a study of blood T cell repertoires in COVID-19. Study in general: COVID-19 samples, acute and convalescent, were from the United States, Italy and Spain.

The CDR3 covers 15 residues. The germline V gene has CDR1 SEHNR and CDR2 FQNEAQ (reference sequence). Trimming stripped 4 bases from V and 1 base from J, with 11 bases between. Profiled with immunoSEQ multiplex PCR; TCRdb holds only in-frame clones, not every one. The sample has 250,000 to 300,000 clones, roughly nine tenths seen once. The clonotype was recovered from a woman aged 25-40 years with COVID-19, enrolled during active disease. The rearrangement joins TRBV7-9 to TRBJ2-1; perhaps TRBD1 as D (5 bases). The sequenced material came from peripheral blood. CDR3 in amino acids: CASSSQGLSYNEQFF. For the CDR3, the DNA is TGTGCCAGCAGCTCCCAGGGCCTATCCTACAATGAGCAGTTCTTC.